Shown below are 6 T cell receptor beta chains from a single sample sequenced in a study of radiotherapy plus CTLA-4 blockade in lung cancer. Profiling relied on immunoSEQ multiplex PCR, and the TCRdb table lists in-frame clones only, not all of them. The table records roughly 120,000 clones, about four fifths of them present only once. The specimen comprised peripheral blood, sampled from a patient treated with radiotherapy plus ipilimumab. Every receptor here comes from a human donor with non-small cell lung cancer that progressed on radiotherapy plus ipilimumab. Some clones in this sample may be carry-over from other donors' samples.

The chain joins TRBV7-2 to TRBJ2-3; D might be TRBD2 (7 bases). Germline V gives CDR1 SGHTA, CDR2 FQGNSA. This CDR3 spans 14 amino acids. The V and J ends lost 5 bases and 5 bases respectively, with 14 bases between them. The CDR3 nucleotides are TGTGCCAGCAGCGCCCCCGGGGGGCAAGATACGCAGTATTTT. Protein: CASSAPGGQDTQYF.

The chain has TRBV10-3 and TRBJ1-1; D gene unclear. This CDR3 has 17 residues. V shed 0 bases and J shed 3 bases, with 17 bases lying between them. The germline V gene encodes CDR1 ENHRY and CDR2 SYGVKD. The CDR3: CAISESSGNGRDTEAFF. The CDR3 nucleotides read TGTGCCATCAGTGAGTCTTCGGGGAACGGGAGGGACACTGAAGCTTTCTTT.

This clone has only a few counts. Distinct nucleotide sequences in the sample also encode this CDR3. V is TRBV19 and J is TRBJ1-1; 8 bases map to TRBD1. The germline V gene encodes CDR1 LNHDA and CDR2 SQIVND (reference sequence). This CDR3 contains 14 residues. J lost 5 bases, V lost 3 bases, and 5 bases had no gene match. The CDR3 bases are TGTGCCAGTAGTATTGGACAGGGTTATACTGAAGCTTTCTTT. It codes for CASSIGQGYTEAFF.

A single count supports this clone. J is TRBJ1-2 and V is TRBV5-1, with D hard to call. The CDR3 length is 14 residues. The V end lost 4 bases, the J end lost 4 bases, and 14 bases lay between the germline ends. From germline, CDR1 is SGHRS and CDR2 YFSETQ. In nucleotides, the CDR3 is TGCGCCAGCAGCCGGGATCCGCAAACCTATGGCTACACCTTC. Encoded protein: CASSRDPQTYGYTF. The full variable domain, in which reference TRBV5-1 and TRBJ1-2 provide the parts outside the CDR3, is KAGVTQTPRYLIKTRGQQVTLSCSPISGHRSVSWYQQTPGQGLQFLFEYFSETQRNKGNFPGRFSGRQFSNSRSEMNVSTLELGDSALYLCASSRDPQTYGYTFGSGTRLTVV.

This clone was recorded only once. The chain joins TRBV19 to TRBJ2-7, with 7 bases lining up with TRBD1. The CDR3 has 14 residues. Germline loops: CDR1 LNHDA, CDR2 SQIVND (reference sequence). V lost 5 bases, J lost 4 bases, and 8 bases stayed unmatched. The CDR3 spells CASSDRDRHYEQYF. CDR3 sequence (DNA): TGTGCCAGTAGTGACCGGGACAGACATTACGAGCAGTACTTC.

V gene TRBV7-2 combines with J gene TRBJ2-1, with 12 bases aligning to TRBD2. V shed 5 bases, J shed 10 bases, and the junction held 9 bases outside the gene matches. The CDR3 length is 15 residues. From germline, CDR1 is SGHTA and CDR2 FQGNSA. The CDR3 nucleotides read TGTGCCAGCAGCCTCCGACTAGCGGGGGCCCCAGAGCAGTTCTTC. Amino acids: CASSLRLAGAPEQFF.